A selection of T cell receptor beta chains follows, all from one sample in a study of T cell repertoires in cytomegalovirus infection. TCRdb reprocessed the reads via MiXCR and lists one record per CDR3 protein. The sample holds approximately 590,000 distinct CDR3 sequences, just under 40% seen once. For these receptors, no antigen is known. Sequencing was performed on cultured PBMCs, taken from culture after CMV antigen stimulation. The receptors originated from a human donor in good health (CMV status not recorded). Some clones in this sample may be carry-over from other donors' samples. CDR3s include the opening cysteine and the closing phenylalanine or tryptophan. Fields, in order: V gene, J gene, clone size, D gene, CDR3 protein, CDR3 DNA. D genes are given only for firm matches. Some rows have no size entry. The others give once, few or many, or a class for an expanded clone.

v_gene: TRBV12-3/TRBV12-4; j_gene: TRBJ2-3; abundance: NA; d_gene: NA; CDR3aa: CATGRSQDTQYF; CDR3nt: TGTGCCACTGGCAGATCTCAAGATACGCAGTATTTT
v_gene: TRBV18; j_gene: TRBJ2-7; abundance: few; d_gene: TRBD1; CDR3aa: CASSPWDRLDEQYF; CDR3nt: TGTGCCAGCTCACCGTGGGACAGGCTCGACGAGCAGTACTTC
v_gene: TRBV2; j_gene: TRBJ1-2; abundance: NA; d_gene: TRBD1; CDR3aa: CASRARGGQGSPDYTF; CDR3nt: TGTGCCAGCAGAGCACGGGGAGGACAGGGGTCCCCGGACTACACCTTC
v_gene: TRBV25-1; j_gene: TRBJ2-4; abundance: NA; d_gene: NA; CDR3aa: CASSQGVNIQYF; CDR3nt: TGTGCCAGCAGTCAGGGCGTAAACATTCAGTACTTC
v_gene: TRBV7-2; j_gene: TRBJ2-3; abundance: NA; d_gene: TRBD2; CDR3aa: CASSSRTSGGAVTQYF; CDR3nt: TGTGCCAGCAGCTCACGGACTAGCGGGGGGGCCGTTACGCAGTATTTT
v_gene: TRBV4-1; j_gene: TRBJ2-3; abundance: few; d_gene: NA; CDR3aa: CASSQGRWGDTQYF; CDR3nt: TGCGCCAGCAGCCAGGGACGGTGGGGGGATACGCAGTATTTT
v_gene: TRBV12-3/TRBV12-4; j_gene: TRBJ2-1; abundance: once; d_gene: NA; CDR3aa: CASNFGTTYNEQFF; CDR3nt: TGTGCCAGCAACTTCGGGACCACCTACAATGAGCAGTTCTTC
v_gene: TRBV4-3; j_gene: TRBJ2-6; abundance: NA; d_gene: NA; CDR3aa: CASSPSVAGASSGANVLTF; CDR3nt: TGCGCCAGCAGCCCATCGGTGGCAGGGGCCTCCTCTGGGGCCAACGTCCTGACTTTC
v_gene: TRBV7-8; j_gene: TRBJ2-3; abundance: many; d_gene: TRBD2; CDR3aa: CASSLASGNTDTQYF; CDR3nt: TGTGCCAGCAGCTTAGCTAGCGGGAACACAGATACGCAGTATTTT
v_gene: TRBV19; j_gene: TRBJ1-4; abundance: NA; d_gene: NA; CDR3aa: CASSPVEGINEKLFF; CDR3nt: TGTGCCAGTAGTCCTGTTGAGGGGATTAATGAAAAACTGTTTTTT
v_gene: TRBV12-3/TRBV12-4; j_gene: TRBJ2-2; abundance: NA; d_gene: TRBD1; CDR3aa: CASSAIGTGNTGELFF; CDR3nt: TGTGCCAGCAGCGCAATCGGGACAGGGAACACCGGGGAGCTGTTTTTT
v_gene: TRBV27; j_gene: TRBJ2-5; abundance: NA; d_gene: TRBD2; CDR3aa: CASSSGTTYQETQYF; CDR3nt: TGTGCCAGCAGTTCCGGGACTACGTACCAAGAGACCCAGTACTTC
v_gene: TRBV19; j_gene: TRBJ2-1; abundance: NA; d_gene: TRBD1; CDR3aa: CASSTIGQGGTYNEQFF; CDR3nt: TGTGCCAGTAGTACCATCGGACAGGGGGGAACATACAATGAGCAGTTCTTC
v_gene: TRBV6-1; j_gene: TRBJ2-5; abundance: NA; d_gene: NA; CDR3aa: CASTLGGMETQYF; CDR3nt: TGTGCCAGCACCCTAGGGGGGATGGAGACCCAGTACTTC
v_gene: TRBV11-2; j_gene: TRBJ2-3; abundance: few; d_gene: NA; CDR3aa: CASSFSGRSGGTDTQYF; CDR3nt: TGTGCCAGCAGCTTCTCGGGTCGGAGCGGCGGGACAGATACGCAGTATTTT
v_gene: TRBV6-2/TRBV6-3; j_gene: TRBJ2-2; abundance: NA; d_gene: NA; CDR3aa: CASSYHDNRGRNTGELFF; CDR3nt: TGTGCCAGCAGTTATCATGACAATCGGGGAAGGAACACCGGGGAGCTGTTTTTT
v_gene: TRBV12-3/TRBV12-4; j_gene: TRBJ2-6; abundance: NA; d_gene: NA; CDR3aa: CASRGPSGANVLTF; CDR3nt: TGTGCCAGCAGGGGACCCTCTGGGGCCAACGTCCTGACTTTC